This T cell receptor (beta chain) comes out of a study of OX40 agonist ivuxolimab in advanced cancers. The CDR3 extends over 12 amino acids. V lost 3 bases, J lost 4 bases, and 6 bases lay in between. Germline values: CDR1 SGHVS, CDR2 FQNEAQ. Produced via immunoSEQ multiplex PCR; TCRdb's table is partial and in-frame only. The repertoire holds more than 85,000 clones, with roughly nine tenths as singletons. Source: CD4+ or CD8+ T cells sorted from blood, taken in a trial of the OX40 agonist ivuxolimab. The clonotype was recovered from an adult with an advanced solid tumor such as melanoma, head and neck, liver or kidney cancer. V and J are TRBV7-8 and TRBJ1-2; D gene unclear. CDR3 DNA: TGTGCCAGCAGCTTTGACGGCTATGGCTACACCTTC. It encodes CASSFDGYGYTF.